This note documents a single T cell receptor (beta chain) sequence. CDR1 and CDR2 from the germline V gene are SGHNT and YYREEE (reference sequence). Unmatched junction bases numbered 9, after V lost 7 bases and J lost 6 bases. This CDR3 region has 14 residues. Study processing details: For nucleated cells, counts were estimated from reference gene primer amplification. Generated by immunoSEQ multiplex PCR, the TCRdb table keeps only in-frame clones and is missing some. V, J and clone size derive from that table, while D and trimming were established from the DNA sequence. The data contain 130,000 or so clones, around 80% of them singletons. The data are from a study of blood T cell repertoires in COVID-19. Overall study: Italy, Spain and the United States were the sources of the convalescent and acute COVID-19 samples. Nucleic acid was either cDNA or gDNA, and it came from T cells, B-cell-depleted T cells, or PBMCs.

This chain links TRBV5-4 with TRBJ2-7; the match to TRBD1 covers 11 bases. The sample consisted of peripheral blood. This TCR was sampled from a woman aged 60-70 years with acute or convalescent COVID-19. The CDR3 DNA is TGTGCCAGCTTGGGGACAGGGGGTAGCTGCGAGCAGTACGTC. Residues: CASLGTGGSCEQYV.